The 10 T cell receptor beta chains listed next were all sequenced from one sample in a study of T cell changes during pregnancy in multiple sclerosis. Clones were sequenced by immunoSEQ multiplex PCR, and TCRdb holds only the in-frame ones, with some missing. The sample records about 100,000 clones, approximately 92% being singletons. The sequencing here drew on peripheral blood, taken after pregnancy. These receptors were taken from a female donor with multiple sclerosis, enrolled in a pregnancy study.

The chain joins TRBV9 to TRBJ2-1; 9 nucleotides agree with TRBD1. Germline V CDR1 and CDR2: SGDLS, YYNGEE. This CDR3 has 15 residues. The trim removed 3 bases at V and 9 bases at J, leaving 10 bases unmatched. CDR3 sequence reads: CASSARDRETSEQFF. The CDR3 DNA reads as TGTGCCAGCAGCGCCCGGGACAGGGAGACGAGTGAGCAGTTCTTC.

The chain has TRBV7-2 and TRBJ2-1, with 8 bases that match TRBD2. This CDR3 is built from 18 residues. V shed 0 bases, J shed 8 bases, and the junction held 15 bases outside the gene matches. CDR1 is SGHTA, CDR2 FQGNSA, per germline. CDR3 protein: CASSLARTAGDLQDEQFF. CDR3 nucleotide sequence: TGTGCCAGCAGCTTAGCGAGAACAGCGGGAGACTTACAAGATGAGCAGTTCTTC.

The chain has TRBV2 and TRBJ1-1; TRBD1 matches 9 bases. The germline V gene has CDR1 SNHLY and CDR2 FYNNEI. The CDR3 has 15 residues. J gave up 2 bases and V 5 bases, and 6 bases lay outside the gene matches. This chain's CDR3 is CASSLGQGFNTEAFF. CDR3 in DNA: TGTGCCAGCAGTCTCGGACAGGGGTTCAACACTGAAGCTTTCTTT.

V usage is TRBV27 and J usage is TRBJ1-4, with D tentatively TRBD1 (5 bases). The CDR3 is 14 residues long. V shed 5 bases and J shed 3 bases, with 10 bases lying between them. Germline V gene data show CDR1 as MNHEY and CDR2 as SMNVEV (reference sequence). The CDR3 region has the DNA TGTGCCAGCAGTCCCCGACAGTCTAATGAAAAACTGTTTTTT. As protein: CASSPRQSNEKLFF.

CDR3 residues: CASSFEVTNSPLHF. CDR3 bases: TGTGCCAGCAGTTTCGAGGTGACCAATTCACCCCTCCACTTT. The genes are TRBV27 and TRBJ1-6, with D unclear. The CDR3 is made up of 14 amino acids. Trimming left V 3 bases short and J 7 bases short, with 10 bases between. Germline V gives CDR1 MNHEY, CDR2 SMNVEV (reference sequence).

The rearrangement uses TRBV4-1 and TRBJ2-1; perhaps TRBD2 as D (5 bases). Germline CDR1 MGHRA, CDR2 YSYEKL. Trimming took 0 bases from V and 6 from J, leaving 12 bases between them. The CDR3 has 15 residues. This chain's CDR3 is CASSQDSLAANEQFF. Here the CDR3 DNA reads TGCGCCAGCAGCCAAGATAGTCTAGCAGCCAATGAGCAGTTCTTC.

V usage is TRBV6-1 and J usage is TRBJ2-3, with TRBD2 identical over 11 bases. The CDR3 is 16 amino acids. Trimming at V came to 2 bases and at J to 3 bases, leaving 4 bases not matched to a gene. Germline values: CDR1 MNHNS, CDR2 SASEGT. The CDR3 loop is CASSEPTSGGTDTQYF. CDR3 sequence (DNA): TGTGCCAGCAGTGAACCAACTAGCGGGGGAACAGATACGCAGTATTTT.

This clone was counted only a few times. The chain carries TRBV30 and TRBJ1-1, with D tentatively TRBD1 (5 bases). Trimming took 3 bases from V and 2 from J, leaving 10 bases between them. Germline V gene sequence: CDR1 GTSNPN, CDR2 SVGIG (reference sequence). CDR3 length: 13 amino acids. DNA for the CDR3: TGTGCCTGGAGGTATAGGGGAAACACTGAAGCTTTCTTT. This translates into CAWRYRGNTEAFF.

This chain's CDR3 is CASSTEIPSSGANVLTF. CDR3 coding DNA: TGTGCCAGCTCGACGGAGATACCTAGCTCTGGGGCCAACGTCCTGACTTTC. The chain has TRBV18 and TRBJ2-6; no clear D gene. The V end was cut by 6 bases, the J end by 0 bases, with 15 bases between. The V gene's germline CDR1 is KGHSH and CDR2 LQKENI. The CDR3 is made up of 17 amino acids. The whole variable domain, filled in from reference TRBV18 and TRBJ2-6, reads NAGVMQNPRHLVRRRGQEARLRCSPMKGHSHVYWYRQLPEEGLKFMVYLQKENIIDESGMPKERFSAEFPKEGPSILRIQQVVRGDSAAYFCASSTEIPSSGANVLTFGAGSRLTVL.

The V and J genes are TRBV25-1 and TRBJ2-1, with TRBD1 matching 12 bases. Germline CDR1 and CDR2: MGHDK and SYGVNS. V lost 5 bases to trimming and J lost 10 bases; unmatched junction nucleotides: 6. There are 14 residues in the CDR3. CDR3 amino acids: CASSSGTGGAEQFF. The CDR3 DNA is TGTGCCAGCAGTTCCGGGACAGGGGGCGCGGAGCAGTTCTTC. The whole variable domain, remainder taken from reference TRBV25-1 and TRBJ2-1, is EADIYQTPRYLVIGTGKKITLECSQTMGHDKMYWYQQDPGMELHLIHYSYGVNSTEKGDLSSESTVSRIRTEHFPLTLESARPSHTSQYLCASSSGTGGAEQFFGPGTRLTVL.